The rows below give T cell receptor beta chains drawn from one sample of a study of blood T cell repertoires in COVID-19. The assay was immunoSEQ multiplex PCR, and TCRdb's table has in-frame clones only and misses some. The sample yields under 250,000 clones, around 83% seen once. The sample was peripheral blood. The source of these receptors is a man younger than 40 who had recovered from COVID-19. Both conserved end residues are part of each CDR3. Fields, in order: J gene, V gene, D gene, clone size, CDR3 DNA, CDR3 protein. A D gene is named only where the DNA matches it firmly. Clone size is shown for a subset of rows, as once, few, many or a class of expanded clone.

J: TRBJ2-6
V: TRBV5-1
D: NA
size: NA
DNA: TGCGCCAGCACGGTGTTGTCTGGGGCCAACGTCCTGACTTTC
CDR3: CASTVLSGANVLTF

J: TRBJ1-1
V: TRBV6-1
D: TRBD1
size: NA
DNA: TGTGCCAGCAGTGACAGGGGGCGCTCTGAAGCTTTCTTT
CDR3: CASSDRGRSEAFF

J: TRBJ1-1
V: TRBV5-1
D: NA
size: NA
DNA: TGCGCCAGCAGCCAGGACACCTTGAACACTGAAGCTTTCTTT
CDR3: CASSQDTLNTEAFF

J: TRBJ2-3
V: TRBV4-2
D: TRBD2
size: NA
DNA: TGTGCCAGCAGCCAAGACGGCGGGCGGGGGGTCACAGATACGCAGTATTTT
CDR3: CASSQDGGRGVTDTQYF

J: TRBJ1-5
V: TRBV18
D: NA
size: NA
DNA: TGTGCCAGCTCACCTGGGGAGGCTGAGCCCCAGCATTTT
CDR3: CASSPGEAEPQHF

J: TRBJ1-5
V: TRBV19
D: NA
size: NA
DNA: TGTGCCAGTAGTATCCTGGCTGATCAGCCCCAGCATTTT
CDR3: CASSILADQPQHF

J: TRBJ1-2
V: TRBV6-2/TRBV6-3
D: NA
size: NA
DNA: TGTGCCAGCAGTTACTCCCGCCAGGGGACGTATGGCTACACCTTC
CDR3: CASSYSRQGTYGYTF

J: TRBJ2-6
V: TRBV15
D: NA
size: NA
DNA: TGTGCCACCAGCCCAGGGACTTCAGACTCTGGGGCCAACGTCCTGACTTTC
CDR3: CATSPGTSDSGANVLTF

J: TRBJ2-5
V: TRBV2
D: TRBD2
size: NA
DNA: TGTGCCAGCAGTGCGGGGACTAGCGGCGTGGGGGCTGAAGAGACCCAGTACTTC
CDR3: CASSAGTSGVGAEETQYF

J: TRBJ2-1
V: TRBV6-1
D: NA
size: NA
DNA: TGTGCCAGCATTGAACCGGGGAAGGGCAATGAGCAGTTCTTC
CDR3: CASIEPGKGNEQFF

J: TRBJ1-1
V: TRBV4-1
D: NA
size: NA
DNA: TGCGCCAGCAGCCCCGCATCCGCTATAAACACTGAAGCTTTCTTT
CDR3: CASSPASAINTEAFF

J: TRBJ1-5
V: TRBV2
D: NA
size: NA
DNA: TGTGCCAGCAGTGATACGTTAGGGGTTTCCTTCAATCAGCCCCAGCATTTT
CDR3: CASSDTLGVSFNQPQHF

J: TRBJ2-1
V: TRBV5-1
D: TRBD1
size: NA
DNA: TGCGCCAGCAGCCGGGAAGGACAGGTCAATGAGCAGTTCTTC
CDR3: CASSREGQVNEQFF

J: TRBJ1-4
V: TRBV7-8
D: TRBD1
size: NA
DNA: TGTGCCAGCAGCTTAGGGGACAGGGGGCTTGGGACTAATGAAAAACTGTTTTTT
CDR3: CASSLGDRGLGTNEKLFF

J: TRBJ1-2
V: TRBV6-5
D: NA
size: NA
DNA: TGTGCCAGCGGTACAGACGATGGCTACACCTTC
CDR3: CASGTDDGYTF

J: TRBJ2-5
V: TRBV2
D: TRBD1
size: NA
DNA: TGTGCCAGCAGTGAAAGGGGGCAGGGAGAGACCCAGTACTTC
CDR3: CASSERGQGETQYF

J: TRBJ2-3
V: TRBV28
D: NA
size: NA
DNA: TGTGCCAGCAGTTTTCGCGGGGCAGATACGCAGTATTTT
CDR3: CASSFRGADTQYF

J: TRBJ1-3
V: TRBV3-1/TRBV3-2
D: TRBD1
size: NA
DNA: TGTGCCAGCAGCCAAGCTAGAGCAGGGGGCAGGATCATATATTTT
CDR3: CASSQARAGGRIIYF

J: TRBJ1-1
V: TRBV7-9
D: NA
size: NA
DNA: TGTGCCAGCAGCGGCATTAGAACAGGGTCGAACACTGAAGCTTTCTTT
CDR3: CASSGIRTGSNTEAFF

J: TRBJ2-3
V: TRBV7-8
D: NA
size: once
DNA: TGTGCCAGCAGCTTCACTGGGCCAGATACGCAGTATTTT
CDR3: CASSFTGPDTQYF

J: TRBJ1-2
V: TRBV6-5
D: TRBD1
size: NA
DNA: TGTGCCAGCAGCGCGACAGGGGCGCAAGGCTACACCTTC
CDR3: CASSATGAQGYTF

J: TRBJ2-1
V: TRBV9
D: TRBD2
size: NA
DNA: TGTGCCAGCAGCCCCCGGGAGGGATTTTTGAATGAGCAGTTCTTC
CDR3: CASSPREGFLNEQFF

J: TRBJ2-2
V: TRBV29-1
D: TRBD2
size: NA
DNA: TGCAGCGTCTCCCCTTCCGTTACTAGCGATCCCGGGGAGCTGTTTTTT
CDR3: CSVSPSVTSDPGELFF

J: TRBJ2-3
V: TRBV7-9
D: TRBD1
size: NA
DNA: TGTGCCAGCAGCTTAACCCGGGACAGGGTTACAGATACGCAGTATTTT
CDR3: CASSLTRDRVTDTQYF

J: TRBJ2-3
V: TRBV5-4
D: TRBD2
size: NA
DNA: TGTGCCAGCAGCTGGGGACTAGCGGGGGGCGCAGATACGCAGTATTTT
CDR3: CASSWGLAGGADTQYF

J: TRBJ1-5
V: TRBV7-6
D: NA
size: NA
DNA: TGTGCCAGCAGCTTAGCGGGGGGGACCCAGCATTTT
CDR3: CASSLAGGTQHF

J: TRBJ2-3
V: TRBV4-2
D: TRBD2
size: once
DNA: TGTGCCAGCAGCCCCCTAGAAGCGGGGGGGCGAGGGCAGTATTTT
CDR3: CASSPLEAGGRGQYF

J: TRBJ2-1
V: TRBV19
D: NA
size: NA
DNA: TGTGCCAGTAGGAAGGCGGGTAGCTCCTACAATGAGCAGTTCTTC
CDR3: CASRKAGSSYNEQFF

J: TRBJ1-1
V: TRBV5-4
D: NA
size: NA
DNA: TGTGCCAGCAGCCCTACAGGGTTTTGGGGCGTCACTGAAGCTTTCTTT
CDR3: CASSPTGFWGVTEAFF

J: TRBJ1-6
V: TRBV7-3
D: TRBD1
size: NA
DNA: TGTGCCAGCAGCTTAACGGGACAGCCAAATTCACCCCTCCACTTT
CDR3: CASSLTGQPNSPLHF

J: TRBJ1-1
V: TRBV7-9
D: TRBD1
size: NA
DNA: TGTGCCAGCAGGAAAGGGGTACAGGGGCTGTTGGAGAACACTGAAGCTTTCTTT
CDR3: CASRKGVQGLLENTEAFF

J: TRBJ1-1
V: TRBV5-1
D: NA
size: NA
DNA: TGCGCCAGCAGCTTCCAGGGGAACACTGAAGCTTTCTTT
CDR3: CASSFQGNTEAFF

J: TRBJ2-7
V: TRBV6-5
D: TRBD1
size: few
DNA: TGTGCCAGCAGCCGGGACAGGGGGGCGCACGAGCAGTACTTC
CDR3: CASSRDRGAHEQYF

J: TRBJ2-3
V: TRBV4-2
D: NA
size: NA
DNA: TGTGCCAGCAGCCAAGGAGGGATTGACGCAGATACGCAGTATTTT
CDR3: CASSQGGIDADTQYF

J: TRBJ1-4
V: TRBV10-2
D: NA
size: NA
DNA: TGCGCCAGCAGACAGGGAACTAATGAAAAACTGTTTTTT
CDR3: CASRQGTNEKLFF

J: TRBJ2-5
V: TRBV9
D: TRBD2
size: NA
DNA: TGTGCCAGCAGTAGCGGGGGCATTCAAGAGACCCAGTACTTC
CDR3: CASSSGGIQETQYF

J: TRBJ2-3
V: TRBV5-8
D: TRBD1
size: NA
DNA: TGTGCCAGCAGCGTTGAAAGGGGGCGGGATACGCAGTATTTT
CDR3: CASSVERGRDTQYF